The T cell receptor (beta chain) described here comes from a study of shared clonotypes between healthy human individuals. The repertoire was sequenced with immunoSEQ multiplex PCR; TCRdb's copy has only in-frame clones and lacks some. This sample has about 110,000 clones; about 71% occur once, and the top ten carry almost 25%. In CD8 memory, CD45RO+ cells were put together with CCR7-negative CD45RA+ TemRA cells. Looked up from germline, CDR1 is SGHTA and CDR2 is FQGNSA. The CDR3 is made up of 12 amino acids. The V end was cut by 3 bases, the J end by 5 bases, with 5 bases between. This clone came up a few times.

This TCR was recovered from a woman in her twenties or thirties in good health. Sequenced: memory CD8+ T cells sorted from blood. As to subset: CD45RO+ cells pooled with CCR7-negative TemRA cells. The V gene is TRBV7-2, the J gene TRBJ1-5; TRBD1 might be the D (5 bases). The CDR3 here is CASSFRDQPQHF. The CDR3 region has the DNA TGTGCCAGCAGCTTCAGGGATCAGCCCCAGCATTTT.